These 28 T cell receptor beta chains originate from one sample sequenced in a study of cytomegalovirus exposure and HLA in healthy donors. PCR employed 60 Vbeta and 13 Jbeta primers. Profiled with immunoSEQ multiplex PCR; TCRdb holds only in-frame clones, not every one. Of about 130,000 clones in the sample, over 65% were seen once. The sequenced sample consisted of PBMCs. These receptors all come from a man aged 35 to 55 in good health and CMV-seropositive.

The chain combines TRBV5-6 with TRBJ2-3, with TRBD2 matching over 10 bases. This CDR3 spans 15 amino acids. Per germline, CDR1 SGHDT and CDR2 YYEEEE. V lost 0 bases, J lost 4 bases, and 2 bases stayed unmatched. In nucleotides, the CDR3 is TGTGCCAGCAGCTTGGGCCTAGCGGGGGCAGATACGCAGTATTTT. It is translated as CASSLGLAGADTQYF. Combining the CDR3 with reference TRBV5-6 and TRBJ2-3 gives the whole variable domain DAGVTQSPTHLIKTRGQQVTLRCSPKSGHDTVSWYQQALGQGPQFIFQYYEEEERQRGNFPDRFSGHQFPNYSSELNVNALLLGDSALYLCASSLGLAGADTQYFGPGTRLTVL.

This clone came up once. The rearrangement links TRBV5-1 to TRBJ2-3; D remains unclear. Germline V gene lookup returns CDR1 SGHRS and CDR2 YFSETQ. This CDR3 has 12 amino acids. Trimming took off 4 bases at V and 2 bases at J, with 5 bases between the two ends. CDR3 sequence: CASSGATDTQYF. The DNA of the CDR3 is TGCGCCAGCAGCGGAGCCACAGATACGCAGTATTTT.

The chain recombines TRBV27 with TRBJ1-3, with TRBD1 matching over 8 bases. The V segment lost 2 bases and the J segment 4 bases; nucleotides outside the gene matches: 7. The CDR3 covers 16 residues. Germline lookup yields CDR1 MNHEY and CDR2 SMNVEV (reference sequence). The CDR3 loop is CASSLGPGGGGNTIYF. Here the CDR3 DNA reads TGTGCCAGCAGTTTAGGTCCAGGGGGCGGAGGAAACACCATATATTTT.

The J gene is TRBJ1-6, the V gene TRBV28, with a tentative D call TRBD1 (5 bases). V was clipped by 5 bases and J by 4 bases, with 15 bases between them. Germline values: CDR1 MDHEN, CDR2 SYDVKM. This CDR3 is built from 16 residues. In DNA form, the CDR3 reads TGTGCCAGCAGTGGCGGAAGGAGGGGATATAATTCACCCCTCCACTTT. Protein product: CASSGGRRGYNSPLHF.

This clone qualifies as medium-sized. The chain uses TRBV6-4 and TRBJ2-1; 8 bases match TRBD1. V lost 3 bases to trimming and J lost 2 bases; unmatched junction nucleotides: 6. CDR3 length equals 16 residues. Looked up from germline, CDR1 is MRHNA and CDR2 is SNTAGT. CDR3 bases: TGTGCCAGCAGTGAGTCGGTACAGGGGGCCTACAATGAGCAGTTCTTC. Translating gives CASSESVQGAYNEQFF.

The chain employs TRBV14 and TRBJ2-5, with a tentative D call TRBD2 (5 bases). The CDR3 has 12 residues. Between the trimmed V and J ends, which lost 4 bases and 11 bases, there was a span of 14 bases. Germline loops: CDR1 SGHDN, CDR2 FVKESK. The CDR3 coding sequence is TGTGCCAGCAGCCCAGACGGCTGGGAGCAGTACTTC. Its translation: CASSPDGWEQYF.

Remarks on this clone: It may be a read error: a sequence one base away is much more abundant. V is TRBV9 and J is TRBJ1-1; D is perhaps TRBD1 (6 bases). The CDR3 runs 13 residues. CDR1 is SGDLS and CDR2 is YYNGEE in the germline V gene. Trimming pared 4 bases from V and 1 base from J, leaving 8 bases between. This chain's CDR3 is CASSFRGNTEAFF. The DNA of the CDR3 is TGTGCCAGCAGCTTCAGGGGGAACACTGAAGCTTTCTTT. Complete variable domain (other parts from reference TRBV9 and TRBJ1-1): DSGVTQTPKHLITATGQRVTLRCSPRSGDLSVYWYQQSLDQGLQFLIQYYNGEERAKGNILERFSAQQFPDLHSELNLSSLELGDSALYFCASSFRGNTEAFFGQGTRLTVV.

The rearrangement uses TRBV15 and TRBJ2-2; 8 nucleotides agree with TRBD2. The CDR3 totals 19 residues. V was pared by 0 bases and J by 2 bases, with 11 bases of the junction left unmatched. Germline V gene data show CDR1 as LNHNV and CDR2 as YYDKDF (reference sequence). The CDR3 sequence is CATSRELGLARPNTGELFF. CDR3 nucleotide sequence: TGTGCCACCAGCAGAGAACTAGGACTAGCCCGACCAAACACCGGGGAGCTGTTTTTT.

The chain uses TRBV2 and TRBJ1-5, with D possibly TRBD1 on 6 matching bases. This CDR3 is 14 amino acids long. The V and J ends lost 4 bases and 4 bases respectively, with 11 bases between them. The germline V gene has CDR1 SNHLY and CDR2 FYNNEI. The DNA of the CDR3 is TGTGCCAGCAGTGCCGGACAGCGAAATCAGCCCCAGCATTTT. It specifies CASSAGQRNQPQHF.

This chain connects TRBV6-6 to TRBJ2-2, with unresolved D. V shed 6 bases and J shed 4 bases, with 12 bases lying between them. Germline-derived CDR1 and CDR2 are MNHNY and SVGAGI (reference sequence). CDR3 size: 14 residues. CDR3 region: CASRPPQATGELFF. CDR3 nucleotide sequence: TGTGCCAGCAGACCTCCGCAGGCCACCGGGGAGCTGTTTTTT.

Details on this clone: At one of its ends the junction is not consistent with the germline gene, which may arise from a read error. V gene TRBV7-7 combines with J gene TRBJ2-5; 10 bases map to TRBD2. Germline V gene data show CDR1 as SSHAT and CDR2 as FNYEAQ (reference sequence). This CDR3 is 15 amino acids long. CDR3 residues: CASSFEAGGLETQYF. The CDR3 coding sequence is TGTGCTAGCAGCTTTGAAGCGGGAGGGTTAGAGACCCAGTACTTC. The entire variable domain, with the rest obtained from reference TRBV7-7 and TRBJ2-5, is as follows: GAGVSQSPRYKVTKRGQDVTLRCDPISSHATLYWYQQALGQGPEFLTYFNYEAQPDKSGLPSDRFSAERPEGSISTLTIQRTEQRDSAMYRCASSFEAGGLETQYFGPGTRLLVL.

On this clone: In the same sample, other DNA sequences code for this CDR3. The chain combines TRBV5-1 with TRBJ1-1; 7 bases are a match to TRBD1. Germline CDR1 and CDR2: SGHRS and YFSETQ. The CDR3 has 16 amino acids. Germline trimming cut 0 bases from V and 2 bases from J; bases unmatched to any gene: 7. The CDR3, as DNA: TGCGCCAGCAGCTTGGGTTGGGGGACAGCCAACACTGAAGCTTTCTTT. Translation: CASSLGWGTANTEAFF.

V is TRBV6-1 and J is TRBJ1-1, with D perhaps matching TRBD1 (6 bases). Trimming shortened V by 6 bases and J by 0 bases, and 14 bases separated the two germline ends. CDR3 length: 15 residues. Germline values: CDR1 MNHNS, CDR2 SASEGT. In DNA, the CDR3 is TGTGCCAGCAGCCTTCCGGGACAAATGAACACTGAAGCTTTCTTT. This gives the protein CASSLPGQMNTEAFF.

This chain uses TRBV5-6 with TRBJ1-5, with a weak D call TRBD1 (5 bases). The CDR3 extends over 15 amino acids. Between the trimmed V and J ends, which lost 2 bases and 7 bases, there was a span of 16 bases. In germline, CDR1 is SGHDT, CDR2 YYEEEE. The CDR3 loop is CASSFVHRQFQPQHF. CDR3 nucleotide sequence: TGTGCCAGCAGCTTTGTCCACAGGCAGTTCCAGCCCCAGCATTTT.

The genes are TRBV10-3 and TRBJ2-6; D perhaps matches TRBD2 (5 bases). V lost 2 bases, J lost 3 bases, and 8 bases lay in between. This CDR3 is built from 15 residues. The germline V gene encodes CDR1 ENHRY and CDR2 SYGVKD. CDR3 sequence (DNA): TGTGCCATCAGTGAGGAGAGGGTTGGGGCCAACGTCCTGACTTTC. Translated, it gives CAISEERVGANVLTF.

The sample holds a few counts of this clone. The chain joins TRBV6-5 to TRBJ1-2, with a possible D match to TRBD1 (6 bases). The CDR3 loop spans 15 amino acids. Trimming stripped 6 bases from V and 1 base from J, with 15 bases between. Germline values: CDR1 MNHEY, CDR2 SVGAGI. As DNA, the CDR3 is TGTGCCAGCAGAGGAGGACAGAAACTTAACTATGGCTACACCTTC. The encoded protein is CASRGGQKLNYGYTF.

This chain connects TRBV5-1 to TRBJ2-2; perhaps TRBD1 as D (6 bases). The CDR3 totals 15 residues. Trimming removed 4 bases at V and 0 bases at J, with 10 bases between. The germline CDR1 and CDR2 sequences are SGHRS and YFSETQ. In nucleotides, the CDR3 is TGCGCCAGCAGCCAGGACAGTCCGAACACCGGGGAGCTGTTTTTT. Its translation: CASSQDSPNTGELFF.

The gene calls are TRBV5-4 and TRBJ2-5; 8 bases line up with TRBD2. This CDR3 region has 14 residues. The V segment lost 9 bases and the J segment 5 bases; nucleotides outside the gene matches: 12. Germline V lookup: CDR1 SGHNT, CDR2 YYREEE (reference sequence). The CDR3 DNA sequence: TGTGCCACCGCCGACGGGAGGGCCAGGGAGACCCAGTACTTC. It specifies CATADGRARETQYF.

This clone appeared a single time. The CDR3 sequence: CAWGQNNEQFF. The CDR3 nucleotides read TGTGCCTGGGGACAGAACAATGAGCAGTTCTTC. The V and J genes are TRBV30 and TRBJ2-1; D might be TRBD1 (6 bases). V was clipped by 5 bases and J by 5 bases, with 7 bases between them. From germline, CDR1 is GTSNPN and CDR2 SVGIG (reference sequence). CDR3 length equals 11 residues.

The rearrangement uses TRBV11-3 and TRBJ2-6; 9 bases match TRBD1. J gave up 0 bases and V 5 bases, and 5 bases lay outside the gene matches. CDR3 length: 17 residues. The germline gives CDR1 SGHNT, CDR2 YENEEA. This CDR3 reads CASSPGTGYSGANVLTF. CDR3 DNA: TGTGCCAGCAGCCCCGGGACAGGGTACTCTGGGGCCAACGTCCTGACTTTC. Looking up the rest from reference TRBV11-3 and TRBJ2-6 gives the full variable domain: EAGVVQSPRYKIIEKKQPVAFWCNPISGHNTLYWYLQNLGQGPELLIRYENEEAVDDSQLPKDRFSAERLKGVDSTLKIQPAELGDSAVYLCASSPGTGYSGANVLTFGAGSRLTVL.

A single count supports this clone. V is TRBV28 and J is TRBJ2-3; D gene uncertain. Germline CDR1 reads MDHEN; CDR2 reads SYDVKM. V shed 2 bases and J shed 13 bases, with 22 bases lying between them. The CDR3 covers 15 residues. The CDR3 region has the DNA TGTGCCAGCAGTTTAGGAGCCCCGGCGCGCCCAATAGAGTATTTT. As protein: CASSLGAPARPIEYF.

V is TRBV19 and J is TRBJ2-2, with 10 positions matching TRBD2. Per the germline V gene, CDR1 is LNHDA and CDR2 is SQIVND (reference sequence). The V segment lost 6 bases and the J segment 8 bases; nucleotides outside the gene matches: 15. The CDR3 totals 17 residues. The CDR3 reads CASSKTSAGGPYGELFF. CDR3 DNA: TGTGCCAGTAGCAAAACGTCAGCGGGAGGGCCGTATGGGGAGCTGTTTTTT.

This clone appeared once. The chain employs TRBV5-1 and TRBJ2-2; TRBD2 matches 9 bases. The CDR3 runs to 16 residues. The trim removed 4 bases at V and 1 base at J, leaving 5 bases unmatched. CDR1 is SGHRS, CDR2 YFSETQ, per germline. CDR3 nucleotide sequence: TGCGCCAGCAGCCCGCGCGGGAGGGGGAACACCGGGGAGCTGTTTTTT. This encodes CASSPRGRGNTGELFF. Drawing the rest from reference TRBV5-1 and TRBJ2-2, the complete variable domain is KAGVTQTPRYLIKTRGQQVTLSCSPISGHRSVSWYQQTPGQGLQFLFEYFSETQRNKGNFPGRFSGRQFSNSRSEMNVSTLELGDSALYLCASSPRGRGNTGELFFGEGSRLTVL.

The genes are TRBV6-5 and TRBJ1-3, with a tentative D call TRBD1 (6 bases). There are 14 residues in the CDR3. Germline V CDR1 and CDR2: MNHEY, SVGAGI. Trimming left V 7 bases short and J 4 bases short, with 14 bases between. CDR3 sequence reads: CASTPQGGGNTIYF. CDR3 nucleotides: TGTGCCAGCACCCCACAGGGAGGGGGAAACACCATATATTTT.

The chain has TRBV5-6 and TRBJ2-7; 13 nucleotides line up with TRBD2. Germline V gene data show CDR1 as SGHDT and CDR2 as YYEEEE. The length of the CDR3 is 17 residues. V gave up 0 bases and J gave up 1 base; unmatched junction bases: 4. CDR3 region: CASSLALAGGLSYEQYF. As DNA, the CDR3 is TGTGCCAGCAGCTTGGCACTAGCGGGGGGGTTGTCCTACGAGCAGTACTTC.

This clone appeared once. V usage is TRBV29-1 and J usage is TRBJ1-2; 7 nucleotides match TRBD1. The CDR3 loop spans 14 amino acids. Losses at the gene ends were 2 bases for V and 4 bases for J; bases not matched to a gene: 7. The germline gives CDR1 SQVTM, CDR2 ANQGSEA. CDR3 sequence: CSVERRAGGYGYTF. The CDR3 DNA sequence: TGCAGCGTTGAACGACGCGCAGGGGGCTATGGCTACACCTTC.

The rearrangement joins TRBV6-5 to TRBJ1-2; no reliable D call. CDR1 MNHEY and CDR2 SVGAGI come from the germline V gene. This CDR3 contains 15 residues. V was cut by 0 bases and J by 4 bases, with 12 bases left in between. The chain's CDR3 is CASSYSKLDFYGYTF. The DNA of the CDR3 is TGTGCCAGCAGTTACTCGAAGCTCGACTTCTATGGCTACACCTTC.

The chain employs TRBV19 and TRBJ1-2, with TRBD1 matching over 9 bases. Germline CDR1 is LNHDA and CDR2 is SQIVND (reference sequence). The length of the CDR3 is 14 residues. V was clipped by 4 bases and J by 7 bases; unmatched bases: 7. CDR3 bases: TGTGCCAGTAGTAGGTACAGGGGGCCCTTTGGCTACACCTTC. It translates to CASSRYRGPFGYTF.